The next 22 T cell receptor beta chains were all read from a single sample in a study of breast tumors, draining lymph nodes, adjacent tissues. Breast cancer patients provided tissue from their axillary draining lymph nodes. TCRdb re-analysed the multiplex PCR reads in MiXCR, keeping a single row per CDR3 protein. The sample lists some 150,000 distinct CDR3 sequences; around 24% were seen once. The sequencing sample was made of axillary lymph node tissue. The source is a female donor with breast cancer. Some clones in this sample may be carry-over from other donors' samples.

Remarks on this clonotype: A read error may be the cause here, since a much bigger clone is one base away. The chain carries TRBV20-1 and TRBJ2-2; the match to TRBD2 covers 7 bases. The V segment lost 0 bases and the J segment 4 bases; nucleotides outside the gene matches: 11. Germline V lookup: CDR1 DFQATT, CDR2 SNEGSKA (reference sequence). The CDR3 is 17 amino acids. CDR3 amino acids: CSAREHPGLNFTGELFF. DNA for the CDR3: TGCAGTGCTAGAGAGCACCCGGGACTAAACTTCACCGGGGAGCTGTTTTTT.

Details on this clonotype: One junction end disagrees with the germline gene, perhaps due to a read error. This rearrangement joins TRBV10-2 to TRBJ2-5; perhaps TRBD1 as D (8 bases). Per the germline V gene, CDR1 is WSHSY and CDR2 is SAAADI. This CDR3 contains 13 residues. In DNA form, the CDR3 reads TGCGCCAGCAGAACAGGGGGGGGAGAGACCCCGTACTTC. Encoded protein: CASRTGGGETPYF.

This clonotype showed up many times. J is TRBJ2-7 and V is TRBV20-1; TRBD2 matches at 10 bases. In germline, CDR1 is DFQATT, CDR2 SNEGSKA (reference sequence). This CDR3 comprises 14 residues. J was trimmed by 5 bases and V by 6 bases; bases with no gene match: 10. DNA for the CDR3: TGCAGTGCCCACTTCCTAGCGGGAGTCCACGAGCAGTACTTC. This gives the protein CSAHFLAGVHEQYF.

This clonotype was seen repeatedly, ten times or more. CDR3 coding DNA: TGTGCCTGGAACCAGGGGGACACAGATACGCAGTATTTT. Protein product: CAWNQGDTDTQYF. This rearrangement joins TRBV30 to TRBJ2-3, with 7 bases lining up with TRBD1. With V trimmed by 4 bases and J by 2 bases, 3 bases remained unmatched. Germline V gene sequence: CDR1 GTSNPN, CDR2 SVGIG (reference sequence). The CDR3 has 13 residues.

This clonotype has ten or more counts. The chain is built from TRBV27 and TRBJ2-1; no firm D call. V lost 6 bases, J lost 0 bases, and 15 bases lay in between. The CDR3 sequence is 16 residues long. Germline V gives CDR1 MNHEY, CDR2 SMNVEV (reference sequence). The CDR3 DNA reads as TGTGCCAGCAGCCCACAGCAAAGGTCCTCCTACAATGAGCAGTTCTTC. Translated: CASSPQQRSSYNEQFF.

The chain combines TRBV27 with TRBJ2-3; 9 bases line up with TRBD2. The CDR3 runs 15 residues. The ends lost 2 bases at V and 4 bases at J; junction bases unmatched: 4. Germline V gene lookup returns CDR1 MNHEY and CDR2 SMNVEV (reference sequence). For the CDR3, the DNA is TGTGCCAGCAGTTTAGCGGGAGGGCCGCCAGATACGCAGTATTTT. Translating gives CASSLAGGPPDTQYF.

A remark on this clonotype: This may stem from a read error, because a much larger clone lies one nucleotide away. The chain combines TRBV5-6 with TRBJ2-3, with D unclear. CDR1 is SGHDT and CDR2 is YYEEEE in the germline V gene. The CDR3 is 16 amino acids. This CDR3 reads CAGSPPVGALTDTQYF. CDR3 nucleotide sequence: TGTGCCGGCAGCCCCCCGGTCGGAGCTCTCACAGATACGCAGTATTTT.

Comments on this clonotype: This may arise from a read error, as a much more abundant clone is one base away. The conserved phenylalanine or tryptophan is not found at the CDR3 terminus, so this likely reflects a read error. The chain joins TRBV5-4 to TRBJ2-3; possible D gene TRBD1, 5 bases. The V and J ends lost 4 bases and 4 bases respectively, with 10 bases between them. The length of the CDR3 is 13 residues. Germline CDR1 and CDR2: SGHNT and YYREEE (reference sequence). The DNA for the CDR3 is TGTGCCAGCAGCACCCAGGGATCAGATACGCAGTATTAT. Protein product: CASSTQGSDTQYY.

There are many counts of this clonotype. The chain recombines TRBV18 with TRBJ2-6; 8 nucleotides align to TRBD1. V gave up 0 bases and J gave up 3 bases; unmatched junction bases: 4. Per the germline V gene, CDR1 is KGHSH and CDR2 is LQKENI. The CDR3 consists of 17 residues. In DNA, the CDR3 is TGTGCCAGCTCACCACCCACAGGGGGAGGTGGGGCCAACGTCCTGACTTTC. Protein sequence: CASSPPTGGGGANVLTF.

This clonotype was seen at least ten times. The chain combines TRBV5-1 with TRBJ2-1, with D perhaps matching TRBD2 (5 bases). The CDR3 loop spans 15 amino acids. The germline gives CDR1 SGHRS, CDR2 YFSETQ. V gave up 0 bases and J gave up 4 bases, with 11 bases separating them. The CDR3: CASSLGWRTYNEQFF. In DNA, the CDR3 is TGCGCCAGCAGCTTGGGGTGGAGGACTTACAATGAGCAGTTCTTC.

This clonotype has a handful of counts. The rearrangement uses TRBV30 and TRBJ2-1; D is perhaps TRBD1 or TRBD2 (6 bases each). Trimming left V 1 base short and J 13 bases short, with 17 bases between. The germline gives CDR1 GTSNPN, CDR2 SVGIG (reference sequence). The CDR3 contains 13 residues. The CDR3 here is CAWSEGGQLNQFF. The CDR3 coding sequence is TGTGCCTGGAGTGAGGGGGGTCAGCTTAATCAGTTCTTC.

This clonotype occurred a few times. The chain links TRBV3-2 to TRBJ2-1; TRBD1 was called by the table and not checked on the DNA. TRBV3-2 is described as a pseudogene. This CDR3 contains 13 residues. CDR3: CASSPKTVDEQFF. CDR3 in DNA: TGTGCCAGCAGCCCAAAGACAGTTGATGAGCAGTTCTTC.

This clonotype turned up a few times. The chain uses TRBV19 and TRBJ2-7, with D uncertain. CDR1 and CDR2 (germline): LNHDA, SQIVND (reference sequence). This CDR3 is built from 14 residues. V was clipped by 3 bases and J by 3 bases, with 12 bases between them. Here the CDR3 DNA reads TGTGCCAGTAGTATCTCAGGTCTTGACTACGAGCAGTACTTC. Protein: CASSISGLDYEQYF.

With regard to this clonotype: One junction end does not reproduce the germline sequence, and a read error may be involved. V and J are TRBV5-1 and TRBJ1-3; 11 bases match TRBD1. Germline lookup yields CDR1 SGHRS and CDR2 YFSETQ. The CDR3 sequence is 16 residues long. The CDR3 region is CASSVRTGGSGNTTYF. The DNA for the CDR3 is TGCGCCAGCAGCGTCCGGACAGGGGGCTCTGGAAACACCACATATTTT. Using reference TRBV5-1 and TRBJ1-3 for the parts outside the CDR3, the full variable domain is KAGVTQTPRYLIKTRGQQVTLSCSPISGHRSVSWYQQTPGQGLQFLFEYFSETQRNKGNFPGRFSGRQFSNSRSEMNVSTLELGDSALYLCASSVRTGGSGNTTYFGEGSWLTVV.

This clonotype was counted at least ten times. This rearrangement joins TRBV30 to TRBJ2-5, with TRBD2 as a possible D gene (7 bases). CDR3 length: 13 residues. Germline CDR1 and CDR2: GTSNPN and SVGIG (reference sequence). V gave up 2 bases and J gave up 4 bases, with 11 bases separating them. DNA for the CDR3: TGTGCCTGGAGTAAGGGGGGGGGAGAGACCCAGTACTTC. Protein product: CAWSKGGGETQYF.

The sample holds one count of this clonotype. This may stem from a read error, because a much larger clone lies one nucleotide away. The genes are TRBV6-5 and TRBJ1-4; a weak D match, TRBD1 (6 bases). The ends were cut back, 5 bases at V and 8 bases at J, with 18 bases in the middle. Germline CDR1 MNHEY, CDR2 SVGAGI. This CDR3 comprises 15 residues. As DNA, the CDR3 is TGTGCCAGCAGTCGACGTGGGACAAGGCGGGAAAAACTGTTTTTT. As protein: CASSRRGTRREKLFF.

There are many counts of this clonotype. This sequence joins TRBV6-5 and TRBJ1-3; TRBD1 matches at 7 bases. V gave up 5 bases and J gave up 0 bases; unmatched junction bases: 7. CDR1 and CDR2 from the germline V gene are MNHEY and SVGAGI. The CDR3 extends over 16 amino acids. The chain's CDR3 is CASSKLGQHSGNTIYF. The DNA for the CDR3 is TGTGCCAGCAGTAAGCTGGGACAGCACTCTGGAAACACCATATATTTT.

A remark on this clonotype: A read error may explain this, as a much larger clone is one base away. The V call is TRBV5-6, the J call TRBJ2-1; D ambiguous. The germline V gene encodes CDR1 SGHDT and CDR2 YYEEEE. The CDR3 contains 14 residues. The CDR3 reads CASSLVVSYNEQSF. DNA for the CDR3: TGTGCCAGCAGCTTGGTAGTTTCCTACAATGAGCAGTCCTTC.

This clonotype showed up many times. J is TRBJ2-7 and V is TRBV12-5; 8 positions match TRBD1. The CDR3 is made up of 16 amino acids. The germline V gene encodes CDR1 LGHNT and CDR2 FRNRAP. V lost 0 bases to trimming and J lost 4 bases; unmatched junction nucleotides: 8. CDR3 region: CASGLVPGQGAYEQYF. The CDR3 region has the DNA TGTGCTAGTGGTTTGGTACCGGGGCAGGGGGCGTACGAGCAGTACTTC.

The table lists this clonotype with many counts. V is TRBV2 and J is TRBJ1-5; 7 nucleotides line up with TRBD1. Unmatched junction bases numbered 5, after V lost 6 bases and J lost 0 bases. This CDR3 spans 15 amino acids. Looked up from germline, CDR1 is SNHLY and CDR2 is FYNNEI. The CDR3 is CASSTQGNSNQPQHF. In DNA, the CDR3 is TGTGCCAGCAGCACACAGGGGAATAGCAATCAGCCCCAGCATTTT.

This clonotype appeared many times. The V gene is TRBV2, the J gene TRBJ2-2; possibly TRBD2 for D (6 bases). The germline V and J ends were trimmed by 6 bases and 1 base, with 15 bases remaining between them. Germline V gene lookup returns CDR1 SNHLY and CDR2 FYNNEI. This CDR3 contains 16 residues. CDR3 protein: CASSHGGSRNTGELFF. Written as DNA, the CDR3 is TGTGCCAGCAGCCACGGGGGTAGCAGGAACACCGGGGAGCTGTTTTTT. Variable domain in full (rest from reference TRBV2 and TRBJ2-2): EPEVTQTPSHQVTQMGQEVILRCVPISNHLYFYWYRQILGQKVEFLVSFYNNEISEKSEIFDDQFSVERPDGSNFTLKIRSTKLEDSAMYFCASSHGGSRNTGELFFGEGSRLTVL.

This clonotype has at least ten counts. The chain is built from TRBV2 and TRBJ2-3; 9 bases map to TRBD1. The CDR3 length is 15 residues. Germline CDR1 and CDR2: SNHLY and FYNNEI. The junction had 10 bases not matched to a gene; V was cut back by 6 bases and J by 6 bases. The CDR3 loop reads CASSATGTGRDTQYF. The CDR3 DNA follows: TGTGCCAGCAGCGCTACCGGGACAGGGAGGGATACGCAGTATTTT.